Given below is one TCR beta chain in context. No antigen is known for it. Per-base quality was not reported, and no clone a single base away is much larger than it. This CDR3 is also generated by other DNA sequences in the sample. Libraries were built with the immunoSEQ multiplex PCR assay. The multiplex PCR relied on a mix of 60 forward primers for TCR Vbeta segments and 13 reverse primers for TCR Jbeta segments. A multiplex PCR assay on genomic DNA amplified the CDR3 region of rearranged TCR beta genes. Amplified TCR beta libraries were sequenced as 87-base-pair reads on the Illumina HiSeq System. For the original study's pipeline: Across the 640 or so repertoires, a later analysis counted 78 million or so unique TCR beta chains, around 11 million of which were shared by at least two donors. Raw reads were error-corrected and collapsed into unique sequences by a nearest-neighbor algorithm in which closely related sequences were merged to remove PCR and sequencing errors. Alignment of CDR3 sequences to IMGT reference sequences was used to assign V, D and J gene segments. For a sequence to be retained, a match of at least six nucleotides to both a V gene segment and a J gene segment was required. Rearrangements were called productive when the CDR3 lacked stop codons and stayed in frame with V and J; all others were non-productive. Following IMGT convention, CDR3 was defined as the stretch from the second conserved V-encoded cysteine up to the conserved J-encoded phenylalanine. The earlier analysis of roughly 590 of the donors excluded sequences that lacked an unambiguous match to a single V gene segment. In an earlier analysis of 587 of the donors, a V segment was called functional when productive rearrangements were above 56.7%, and segregating when the standard deviation between donors exceeded 5%. To diagnose cytomegalovirus status from the catalog of TCR beta chain sequences, a statistical classification framework was built. V and J gene assignment, in a later analysis, came from comparing TCR nucleotide sequences with IMGT/GENE-DB human TR gene sequences. The TCRdist pipeline was used in a later analysis to assign CDR3 sequences and most-parsimonious VDJ recombination scenarios. A later analysis defined each TCR beta chain by its CDR3 amino acid sequence plus V-gene family, and excluded reads lacking a unique V-gene family. As a way to deal with suspected cross-contamination and a sequencing artifact, a later analysis dropped over 550 nucleotide sequences that were highly shared and had low generation probability. In a later analysis, a clonal expansion index was calculated for each public chain from normalized within-repertoire ranks of inferred template counts. In a later analysis, generation probabilities were computed using a VDJ recombination model fitted to out-of-frame rearrangements, and the results were checked against IGoR. Hypergeometric tests were used in a later analysis to score TCR-TCR, TCR-HLA and TCR-CMV co-occurrence, with a repertoire-size bias correction applied to the TCR pairs. A later analysis estimated false discovery rates by permuting HLA or CMV assignments 20 times. In a later analysis, co-occurring TCRs were grouped using DBSCAN, and TCRdist sequence similarity was added for clustering within HLA-allele-positive subsets. Repertoires with fewer than 30,000 or more than 120,000 public chains were left out of co-occurrence clustering, as were roughly five repertoires with anomalous nucleotide sharing. TCRdb holds this immuneACCESS table with in-frame rearrangements only. Some clones are missing; in checked studies, unresolved V genes explain under half, and the rest has no known cause. For V, J and clone size, that table is used; D and trimming come from the DNA. The sample data list some 120,000 clones, and 65% to 90% of these were observed just once. Clones ranked in the top ten supply 3.9% of the sample.

The CDR3 numbers 14 residues from cysteine through phenylalanine. The read is trimmed to its CDR3 DNA, 42 bases read in frame from base 1. V is trimmed back by 6 bases and J by 4 bases, and the junction contains 5 bases that no gene match accounts for. For CDR1 and CDR2, the germline V gene lists MNHEY and SVGAGI. This entry belongs to a study of cytomegalovirus exposure and HLA in healthy donors (dated 2017 in TCRdb). Study-level background: According to an earlier analysis of 587 of the donors, 150 million to 200 million T cells yielded roughly 110 million unique TCR beta sequences and about 300 Gb of sequence data. An early release covering roughly 640 HLA-typed donors comprised about 300 gigabases of sequencing data and tens of millions of unique TCR sequences. Of the roughly 430 genotyped donors, about 80% fell in the genetic ancestry cluster associated with self-reported Caucasian donors. The study aimed to test whether signatures of past pathogen exposure could be identified by cataloging public T cell receptors. The T cell repertoires of 666 subjects were profiled by immunosequencing and related to cytomegalovirus serostatus. A separate validation cohort of roughly 120 different subjects was used in addition to the 666-subject first cohort. To predict cytomegalovirus infection status, the study brought together high-throughput TCR immunosequencing, statistical association of individual TCRs with disease status, and machine learning. A later analysis re-analyzed previously published TCR beta repertoires from hundreds of donors and added high-resolution HLA genotyping to study TCR occurrence patterns. Rather than using new phenotypic data, the later analysis identified candidate immune exposures from TCR beta sequences and from how often those sequences occurred across donors. To decide whether each TCR beta V gene segment behaved as functional or pseudogenic, an earlier analysis of over 500 of the donors relied on high-throughput TCR beta sequencing. Alongside the repertoire data, information on donor age, sex, ethnicity and CMV serostatus was compiled. Genome-wide SNP genotypes for about 65% of the roughly 700 donors were used in a later genetic analysis, which treated that subset as a discovery cohort. Every discovery cohort repertoire had been produced on one sequencing platform. Class I and class II HLA loci were covered by the typing at four-digit resolution. The number of typed donors differed by locus: roughly 629-640 for A, B, C, DRB1 and DQB1; 500 to 550 for DQA1; around 580 for DPA1; and roughly 490 for DPB1. About five DR-DQ haplotypes were treated as single units for association and clustering because of strong linkage in the cohort. Among approximately 370 genotyped donors of the cohort, an average of approximately 240,000 unique TCR beta nucleotide sequences was sequenced per donor, of which about 19% were non-productive. Findings and caveats that apply to the study as a whole: In both the original and validation cohorts, the classifier was reported to diagnose cytomegalovirus status with high specificity and sensitivity. Correlated functional status among segregating V segments might be attributable to linkage disequilibrium, but an unknown experimental factor could not be ruled out. HLA typing was unavailable for some donors at each locus, so association tests used only the typed subset. According to a later analysis, parvovirus B19, influenza, CMV and Epstein-Barr virus appeared linked to several top co-occurrence clusters. Compared with the approximately 600-donor mean, donors in an Asian-associated ancestry cluster had fewer N-insertions in productive TCRs, according to a later genetic analysis. A later analysis found that TCR association rates varied across HLA loci, with DRB1 alleles showing the most associated TCRs and HLA-C alleles the fewest. According to a later analysis, most CMV-associated TCR beta chains appeared to be HLA-restricted, and the HLA associations seemed to be driven largely by CMV exposure. A later analysis found that HLA-associated TCR beta chains were more clonally expanded and had lower generation probabilities than equally common non-associated chains. An association between a missense DCLRE1C variant and V-gene and J-gene trimming of TCR beta chains was found in a later genetic analysis and replicated in an independent cohort. Because counts were too low, roughly 16 rarely observed V segments, including chromosome 9 orphons, were excluded from the earlier analysis of under 650 of the donors. The study listed 150 to 200 TCR beta chains as associated with cytomegalovirus. Strong co-occurrence of HLA alleles, especially DR and DQ, made assigning TCR associations to individual alleles difficult. Some IMGT-functional V segments, including TRBV6-2 and TRBV6-3, could not be told apart with the 87-base-pair reads, so those segments were excluded. A cluster of highly shared sequence variants was judged likely to be a technical artifact of the sequencing pipeline. Broadly in line with IMGT annotations, most TCR beta V segments showed up in productive rearrangements about 87% or about 30% of the time in an earlier analysis of around 600 of the donors. A further reported finding was that TCR beta sequences accurately predicted the HLA-A and HLA-B alleles for most subjects in the first cohort. Presence/absence analyses assumed roughly uniform sequencing depth across donors, an assumption that may not hold. In vitro tests confirmed that three of the cytomegalovirus-associated TCR beta chains recognize cytomegalovirus antigens. The only immune exposure information available for the cohort was CMV serostatus. Specific HLA alleles were associated with over 15,000 TCR beta sequences at a false discovery rate of 0.05 in a later analysis. The cohort was sequenced for TCR beta chains only, and without alpha or paired-chain data the features that could be detected were limited. The authors suggested that the approach could potentially be generalized to other disease states and immunological phenotypes. Most TCR sequences were observed very rarely across donors, whereas some public TCRs were present in many individuals.

The cohort comprised some 680 healthy bone marrow donors. At the time of sampling, all cohort members were nominally healthy, though unrecorded immune exposures were likely present. The donor was CMV seronegative and belonged to the group of 352 seronegative cohort members. A peripheral blood sample was collected from each donor, and TCR beta sequencing was performed on peripheral blood mononuclear cells. Genomic DNA was extracted from the blood cell samples with the Qiagen DNeasy Blood Extraction Kit. This receptor chain uses TRBV6-5 and TRBJ1-5; TRBD1 matches 8 bases in the middle. This receptor was obtained from a woman aged 25 to 39 in good health and CMV-seronegative. Input material: PBMCs. The CDR3 region has the sequence CASRRTGRNQPQHF. The nucleotide sequence reads TGTGCCAGCAGACGGACAGGGAGGAATCAGCCCCAGCATTTT.